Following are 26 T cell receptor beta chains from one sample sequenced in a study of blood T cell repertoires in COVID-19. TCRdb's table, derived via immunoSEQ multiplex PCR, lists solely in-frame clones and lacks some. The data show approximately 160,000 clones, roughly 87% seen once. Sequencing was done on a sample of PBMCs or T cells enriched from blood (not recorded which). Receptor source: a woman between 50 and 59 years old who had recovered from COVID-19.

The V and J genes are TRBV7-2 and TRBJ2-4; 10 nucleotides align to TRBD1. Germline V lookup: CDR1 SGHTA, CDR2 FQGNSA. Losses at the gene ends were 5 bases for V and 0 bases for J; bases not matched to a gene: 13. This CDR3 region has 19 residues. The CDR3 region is CASSPARQGAGIAKNIQYF. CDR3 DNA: TGTGCCAGCAGCCCAGCACGACAGGGGGCCGGAATAGCCAAAAACATTCAGTACTTC.

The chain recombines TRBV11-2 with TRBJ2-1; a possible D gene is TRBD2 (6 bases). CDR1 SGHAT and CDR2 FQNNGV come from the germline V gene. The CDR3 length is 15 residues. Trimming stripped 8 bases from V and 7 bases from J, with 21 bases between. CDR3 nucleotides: TGTGCCAGCCCCCGAACCGGGACTCCATGGAATGAGCAGTTCTTC. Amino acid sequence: CASPRTGTPWNEQFF.

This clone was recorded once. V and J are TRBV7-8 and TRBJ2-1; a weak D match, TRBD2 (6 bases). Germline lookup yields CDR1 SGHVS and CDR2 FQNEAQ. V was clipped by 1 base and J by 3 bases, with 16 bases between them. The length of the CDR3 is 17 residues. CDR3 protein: CASSLVPRDSLYNEQFF. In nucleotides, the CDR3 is TGTGCCAGCAGCTTAGTTCCCAGGGACTCTCTCTACAATGAGCAGTTCTTC. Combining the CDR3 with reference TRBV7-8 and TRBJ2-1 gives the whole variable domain GAGVSQSPRYKVAKRGQDVALRCDPISGHVSLFWYQQALGQGPEFLTYFQNEAQLDKSGLPSDRFFAERPEGSVSTLKIQRTQQEDSAVYLCASSLVPRDSLYNEQFFGPGTRLTVL.

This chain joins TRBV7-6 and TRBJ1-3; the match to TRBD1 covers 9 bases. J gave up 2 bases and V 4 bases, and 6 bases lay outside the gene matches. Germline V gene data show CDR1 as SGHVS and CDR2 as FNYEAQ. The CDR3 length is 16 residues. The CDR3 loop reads CASSSTGTGTGNTIYF. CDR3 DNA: TGTGCCAGCAGCTCAACCGGGACAGGGACTGGAAACACCATATATTTT.

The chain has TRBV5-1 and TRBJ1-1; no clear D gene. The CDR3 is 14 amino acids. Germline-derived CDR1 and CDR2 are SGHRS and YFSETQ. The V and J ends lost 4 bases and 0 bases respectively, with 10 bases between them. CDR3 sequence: CASSETHMNTEAFF. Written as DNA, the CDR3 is TGCGCCAGCAGCGAGACACACATGAACACTGAAGCTTTCTTT.

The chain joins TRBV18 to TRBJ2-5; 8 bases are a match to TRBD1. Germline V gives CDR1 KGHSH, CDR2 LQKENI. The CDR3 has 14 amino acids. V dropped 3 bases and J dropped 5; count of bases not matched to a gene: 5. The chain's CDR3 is CASSPGQGTETQYF. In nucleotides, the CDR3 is TGTGCCAGCTCACCTGGACAGGGTACGGAGACCCAGTACTTC.

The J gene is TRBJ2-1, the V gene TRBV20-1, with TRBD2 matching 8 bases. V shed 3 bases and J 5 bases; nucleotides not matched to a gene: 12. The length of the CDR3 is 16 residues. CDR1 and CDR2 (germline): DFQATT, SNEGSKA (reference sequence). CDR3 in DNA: TGCAGTGCTAGTACTTTAGCGGGATCATTCAACAATGAGCAGTTCTTC. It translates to CSASTLAGSFNNEQFF.

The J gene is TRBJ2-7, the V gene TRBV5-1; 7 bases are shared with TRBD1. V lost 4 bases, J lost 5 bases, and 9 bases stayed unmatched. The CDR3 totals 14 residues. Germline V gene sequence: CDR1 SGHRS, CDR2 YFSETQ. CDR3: CASSPQTGTDEQYF. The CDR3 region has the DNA TGCGCCAGCAGCCCCCAGACAGGGACCGACGAGCAGTACTTC.

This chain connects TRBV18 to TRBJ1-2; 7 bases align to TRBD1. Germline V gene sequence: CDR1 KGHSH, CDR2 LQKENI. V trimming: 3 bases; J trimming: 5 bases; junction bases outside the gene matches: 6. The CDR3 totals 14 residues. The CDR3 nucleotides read TGTGCCAGCTCACCGTCGACAGGGTGGTATGGCTACACCTTC. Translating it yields CASSPSTGWYGYTF.

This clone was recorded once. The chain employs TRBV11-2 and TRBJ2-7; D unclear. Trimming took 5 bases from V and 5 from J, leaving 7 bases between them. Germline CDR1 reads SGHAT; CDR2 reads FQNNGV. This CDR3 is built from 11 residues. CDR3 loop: CASSRTDEQYF. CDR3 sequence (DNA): TGTGCCAGCAGCCGAACGGACGAGCAGTACTTC.

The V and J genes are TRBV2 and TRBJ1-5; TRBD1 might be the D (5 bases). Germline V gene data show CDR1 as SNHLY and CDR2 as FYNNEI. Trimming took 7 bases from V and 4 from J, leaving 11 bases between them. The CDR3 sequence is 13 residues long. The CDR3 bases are TGTGCCAGCAAGGCACAGGCAAATCAGCCCCAGCATTTT. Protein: CASKAQANQPQHF.

CDR3 nucleotide sequence: TGTGCCAGCTCCGCGGACACGGTTACGTATGGCTACACCTTC. Its protein product is CASSADTVTYGYTF. The chain uses TRBV18 and TRBJ1-2; maybe TRBD1 (5 bases). Germline loops: CDR1 KGHSH, CDR2 LQKENI. V lost 6 bases to trimming and J lost 5 bases, with 16 bases between them. The CDR3 is made up of 14 amino acids.

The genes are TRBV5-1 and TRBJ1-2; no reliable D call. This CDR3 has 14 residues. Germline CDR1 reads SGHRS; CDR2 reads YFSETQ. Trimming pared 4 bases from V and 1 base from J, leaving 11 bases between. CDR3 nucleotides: TGCGCCAGCAGCCTAGGACTGGATAACTATGGCTACACCTTC. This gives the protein CASSLGLDNYGYTF. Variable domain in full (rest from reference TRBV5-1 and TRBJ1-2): KAGVTQTPRYLIKTRGQQVTLSCSPISGHRSVSWYQQTPGQGLQFLFEYFSETQRNKGNFPGRFSGRQFSNSRSEMNVSTLELGDSALYLCASSLGLDNYGYTFGSGTRLTVV.

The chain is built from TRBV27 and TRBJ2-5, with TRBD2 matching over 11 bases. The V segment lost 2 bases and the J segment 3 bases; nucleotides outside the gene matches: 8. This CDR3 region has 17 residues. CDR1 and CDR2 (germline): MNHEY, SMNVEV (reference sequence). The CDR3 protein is CASSLGTSGTGEETQYF. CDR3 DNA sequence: TGTGCCAGCAGTTTAGGGACTAGCGGCACGGGGGAAGAGACCCAGTACTTC.

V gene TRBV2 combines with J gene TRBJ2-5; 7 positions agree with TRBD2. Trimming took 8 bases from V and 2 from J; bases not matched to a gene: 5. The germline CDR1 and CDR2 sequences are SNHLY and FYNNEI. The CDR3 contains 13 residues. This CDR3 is CASAGSGQETQYF. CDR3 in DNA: TGTGCCAGCGCGGGTAGCGGGCAAGAGACCCAGTACTTC.

The CDR3 is CASSLIGGADTQYF. CDR3 nucleotides: TGTGCCAGCAGCTTGATAGGGGGAGCCGATACGCAGTATTTT. The genes are TRBV7-6 and TRBJ2-3; possibly TRBD1 for D (6 bases). CDR3 length: 14 amino acids. Germline assignment: CDR1 SGHVS and CDR2 FNYEAQ. V dropped 3 bases and J dropped 6 bases, with 13 bases sitting between them.

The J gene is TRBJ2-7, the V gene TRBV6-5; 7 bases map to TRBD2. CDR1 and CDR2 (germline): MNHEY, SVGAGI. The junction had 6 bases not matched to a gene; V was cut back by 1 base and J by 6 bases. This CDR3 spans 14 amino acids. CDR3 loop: CASSYYAGAGEQYF. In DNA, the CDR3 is TGTGCCAGCAGTTACTACGCGGGAGCCGGCGAGCAGTACTTC.

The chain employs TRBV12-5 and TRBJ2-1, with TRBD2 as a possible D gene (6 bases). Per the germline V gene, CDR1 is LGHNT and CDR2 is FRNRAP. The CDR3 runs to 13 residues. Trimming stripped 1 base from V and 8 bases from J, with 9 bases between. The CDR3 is CASGLASVDEQFF. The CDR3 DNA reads TGTGCTAGTGGTTTGGCTAGCGTGGATGAGCAGTTCTTC. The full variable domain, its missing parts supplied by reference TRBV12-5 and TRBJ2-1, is DARVTQTPRHKVTEMGQEVTMRCQPILGHNTVFWYRQTMMQGLELLAYFRNRAPLDDSGMPKDRFSAEMPDATLATLKIQPSEPRDSAVYFCASGLASVDEQFFGPGTRLTVL.

CDR3 nucleotides: TGTGCCAGCGAGCGGGGAACCTCCTACAATGAGCAGTTCTTC. This codes for CASERGTSYNEQFF. This chain uses TRBV21-1 with TRBJ2-1; the table's D call, TRBD2, has no DNA check behind it. TRBV21-1 is termed a pseudogene. The CDR3 runs to 14 residues.

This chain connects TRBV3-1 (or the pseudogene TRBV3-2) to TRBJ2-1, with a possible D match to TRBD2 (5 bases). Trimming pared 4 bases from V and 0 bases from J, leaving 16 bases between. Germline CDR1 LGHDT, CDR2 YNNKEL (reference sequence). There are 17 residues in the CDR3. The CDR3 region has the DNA TGTGCCAGCAGCCCGTCGGGTAGCGCCAGCTCCTACAATGAGCAGTTCTTC. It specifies CASSPSGSASSYNEQFF.

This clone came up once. CDR3 DNA sequence: TGTGCCAGCAGCCATCCCCCCGGGTCCAACGAGCAGTTCTTC. It translates to CASSHPPGSNEQFF. The chain couples TRBV11-3 to TRBJ2-1; D uncertain. Germline loops: CDR1 SGHNT, CDR2 YENEEA. There are 14 residues in the CDR3. Trimming stripped 5 bases from V and 10 bases from J, with 18 bases between.

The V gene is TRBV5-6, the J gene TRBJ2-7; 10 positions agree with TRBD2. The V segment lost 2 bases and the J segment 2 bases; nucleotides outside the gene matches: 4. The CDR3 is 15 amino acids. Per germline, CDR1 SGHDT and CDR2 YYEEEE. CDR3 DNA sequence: TGTGCCAGCAGCTTACTAGCGGGAATTGCCTACGAGCAGTACTTC. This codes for CASSLLAGIAYEQYF. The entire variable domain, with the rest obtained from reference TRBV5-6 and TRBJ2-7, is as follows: DAGVTQSPTHLIKTRGQQVTLRCSPKSGHDTVSWYQQALGQGPQFIFQYYEEEERQRGNFPDRFSGHQFPNYSSELNVNALLLGDSALYLCASSLLAGIAYEQYFGPGTRLTVT.

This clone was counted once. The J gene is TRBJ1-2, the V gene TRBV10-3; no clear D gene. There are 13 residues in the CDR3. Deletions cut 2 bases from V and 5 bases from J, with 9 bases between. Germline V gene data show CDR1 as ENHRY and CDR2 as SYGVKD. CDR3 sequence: CAISELLIYGYTF. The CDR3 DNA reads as TGTGCCATCAGTGAGCTACTGATTTATGGCTACACCTTC.

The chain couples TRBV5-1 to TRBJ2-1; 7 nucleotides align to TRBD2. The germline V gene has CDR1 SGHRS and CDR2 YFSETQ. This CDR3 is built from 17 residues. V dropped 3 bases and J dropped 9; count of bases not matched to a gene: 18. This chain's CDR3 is CASSYPSGHAIYGEQFF. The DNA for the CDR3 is TGCGCCAGCAGCTACCCTAGCGGCCACGCGATTTATGGTGAGCAGTTCTTC.

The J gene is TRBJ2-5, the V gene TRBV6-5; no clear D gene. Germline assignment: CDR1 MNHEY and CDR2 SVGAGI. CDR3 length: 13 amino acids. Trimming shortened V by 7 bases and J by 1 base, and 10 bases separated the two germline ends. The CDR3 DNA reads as TGTGCCAGCAACCTCCCGGGCCAAGAGACCCAGTACTTC. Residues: CASNLPGQETQYF.

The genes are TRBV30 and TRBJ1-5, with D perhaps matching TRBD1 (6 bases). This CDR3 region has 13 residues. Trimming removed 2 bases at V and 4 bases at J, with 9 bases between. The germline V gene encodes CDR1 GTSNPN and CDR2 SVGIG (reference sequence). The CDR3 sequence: CAWSTTGNQPQHF. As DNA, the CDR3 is TGTGCCTGGAGTACTACAGGGAATCAGCCCCAGCATTTT.